This T cell receptor (beta chain) was observed in a study of cytomegalovirus exposure and HLA in healthy donors. On this clone: Its specificity is unknown.

V gave up 6 bases and J gave up 6 bases, with 18 bases separating them. This CDR3 region has 15 residues. Germline CDR1 is SGHTA and CDR2 is FQGNSA. Repertoires were generated with immunoSEQ multiplex PCR, while TCRdb's copy carries only in-frame clones and drops some. The sample lists 330,000 or so clones, roughly 85% occurring once. The study's findings and limits: Three of the chains that were CMV-associated were confirmed in vitro to be specific for CMV antigens. Researchers counted 180 or so TCR beta chains as cytomegalovirus-associated. Subsequent analysis found a tendency for first-cohort TCR clusters to co-occur within the 100 to 150 validation repertoires.

Sample: PBMCs. The clonotype comes from a woman under 30 in good health and CMV-seronegative. The chain is built from TRBV7-2 and TRBJ1-5; TRBD1 might be the D (5 bases). DNA of the CDR3: TGTGCCAGCAGTCCCCACAGCGGGGGTGGTCAGCCCCAGCATTTT. Translation gives CASSPHSGGGQPQHF.